This T cell receptor beta chain was identified during a study of T-cell reconstitution after alpha-beta-depleted transplantation in children. The germline V gene encodes CDR1 SGHTA and CDR2 FQGNSA. The CDR3 runs to 13 residues. With 4 bases removed from V and 5 bases from J, the gap between germline ends came to 9 bases. General study points: Several patients had high TCRbeta diversity at day 60; it came from surviving recipient T cells and thymic progenitors.

This clonotype was counted ten times or more. Its antigen is unidentified. Unique molecular identifiers were used in preparing the TCRbeta library. TCRdb reprocessed the PCR reads via MiXCR and lists one record per CDR3 protein. Found here are almost 500,000 distinct CDR3 sequences, about 11% of them singletons; the top ten hold roughly 2%. This specimen was PBMCs, taken before TCRalphabeta/CD19-depleted stem cell transplant. The chain links TRBV7-2 to TRBJ1-5, with D possibly TRBD1 on 5 matching bases. This receptor was identified in a child aged 2 to 10 with inherited bone marrow failure, due to receive a stem cell transplant. The chain's CDR3 is CASSWTTDQPQHF. The CDR3 nucleotides read TGTGCCAGCAGCTGGACGACAGATCAGCCCCAGCATTTT.